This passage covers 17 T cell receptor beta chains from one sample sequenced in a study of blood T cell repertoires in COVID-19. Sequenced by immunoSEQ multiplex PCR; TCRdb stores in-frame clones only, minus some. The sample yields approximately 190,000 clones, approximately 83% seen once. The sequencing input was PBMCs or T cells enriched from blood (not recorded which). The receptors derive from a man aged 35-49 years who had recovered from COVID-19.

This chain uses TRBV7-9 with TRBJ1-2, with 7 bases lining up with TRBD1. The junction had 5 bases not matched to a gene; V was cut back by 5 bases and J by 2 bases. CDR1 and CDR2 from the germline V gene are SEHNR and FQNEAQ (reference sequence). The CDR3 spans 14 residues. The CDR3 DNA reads TGTGCCAGCAGCACACAGGGGATGAACTATGGCTACACCTTC. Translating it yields CASSTQGMNYGYTF. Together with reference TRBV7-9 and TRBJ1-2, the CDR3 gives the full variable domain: DTGVSQNPRHKITKRGQNVTFRCDPISEHNRLYWYRQTLGQGPEFLTYFQNEAQLEKSRLLSDRFSAERPKGSFSTLEIQRTEQGDSAMYLCASSTQGMNYGYTFGSGTRLTVV.

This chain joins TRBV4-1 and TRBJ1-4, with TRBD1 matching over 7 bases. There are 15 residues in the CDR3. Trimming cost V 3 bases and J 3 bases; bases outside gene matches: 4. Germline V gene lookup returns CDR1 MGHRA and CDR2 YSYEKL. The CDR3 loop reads CASSQTGTANEKLFF. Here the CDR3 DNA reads TGCGCCAGCAGCCAGACCGGGACAGCTAATGAAAAACTGTTTTTT.

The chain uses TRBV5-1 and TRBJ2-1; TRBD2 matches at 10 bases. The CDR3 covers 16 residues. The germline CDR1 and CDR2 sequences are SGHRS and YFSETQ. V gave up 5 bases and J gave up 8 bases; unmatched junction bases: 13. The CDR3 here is CASRTGAGGTVHEQFF. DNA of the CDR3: TGCGCCAGCAGGACCGGAGCGGGGGGGACGGTCCATGAGCAGTTCTTC.

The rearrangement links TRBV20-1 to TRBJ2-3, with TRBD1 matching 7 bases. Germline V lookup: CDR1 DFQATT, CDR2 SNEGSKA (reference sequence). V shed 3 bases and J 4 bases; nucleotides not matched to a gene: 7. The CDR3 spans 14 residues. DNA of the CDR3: TGCAGTGCTAGTATAAGGGGGCGTCCAGATACGCAGTATTTT. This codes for CSASIRGRPDTQYF.

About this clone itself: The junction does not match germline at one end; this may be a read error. For the CDR3, the DNA is TGTGCCAGCAGCCCCCACAAACCGTTTTTT. Its translation: CASSPHKPFF. The chain is built from TRBV11-2 and TRBJ1-4; D is ambiguous. There are 10 residues in the CDR3. Germline CDR1 is SGHAT and CDR2 is FQNNGV.

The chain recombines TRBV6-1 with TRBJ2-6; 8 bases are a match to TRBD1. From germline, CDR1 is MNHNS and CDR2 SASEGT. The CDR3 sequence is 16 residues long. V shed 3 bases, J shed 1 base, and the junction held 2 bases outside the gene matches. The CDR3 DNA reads TGTGCCAGCAGTGAGTGGACAGGGTCTGGGGCCAACGTCCTGACTTTC. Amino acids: CASSEWTGSGANVLTF.

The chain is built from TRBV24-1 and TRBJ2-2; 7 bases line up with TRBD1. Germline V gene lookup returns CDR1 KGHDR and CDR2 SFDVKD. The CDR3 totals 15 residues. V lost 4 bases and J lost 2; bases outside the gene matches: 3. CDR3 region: CATSDGTANTGELFF. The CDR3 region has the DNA TGTGCCACCAGTGACGGGACAGCCAACACCGGGGAGCTGTTTTTT.

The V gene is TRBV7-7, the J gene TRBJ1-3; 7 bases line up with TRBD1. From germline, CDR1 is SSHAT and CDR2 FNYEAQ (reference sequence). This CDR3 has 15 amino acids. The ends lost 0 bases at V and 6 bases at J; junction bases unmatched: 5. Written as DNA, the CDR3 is TGTGCCAGCAGCTTAGCGCTCAGGGGGGTAAACACCATATATTTT. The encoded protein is CASSLALRGVNTIYF. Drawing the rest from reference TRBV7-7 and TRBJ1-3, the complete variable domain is GAGVSQSPRYKVTKRGQDVTLRCDPISSHATLYWYQQALGQGPEFLTYFNYEAQPDKSGLPSDRFSAERPEGSISTLTIQRTEQRDSAMYRCASSLALRGVNTIYFGEGSWLTVV.

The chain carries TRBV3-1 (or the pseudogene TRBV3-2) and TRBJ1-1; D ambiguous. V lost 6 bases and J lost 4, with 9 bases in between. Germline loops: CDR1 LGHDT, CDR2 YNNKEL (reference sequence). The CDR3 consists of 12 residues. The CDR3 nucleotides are TGTGCCAGCAGGGGCTCCGGCACTGAAGCTTTCTTT. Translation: CASRGSGTEAFF.

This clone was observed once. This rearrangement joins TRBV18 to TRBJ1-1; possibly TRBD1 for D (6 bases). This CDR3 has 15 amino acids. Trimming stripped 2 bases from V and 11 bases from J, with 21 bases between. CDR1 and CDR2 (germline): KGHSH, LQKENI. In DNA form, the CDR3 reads TGTGCCAGCTCACCAGGCAGACAGGAATCCTCGGCGGCTTTCTTT. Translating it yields CASSPGRQESSAAFF.

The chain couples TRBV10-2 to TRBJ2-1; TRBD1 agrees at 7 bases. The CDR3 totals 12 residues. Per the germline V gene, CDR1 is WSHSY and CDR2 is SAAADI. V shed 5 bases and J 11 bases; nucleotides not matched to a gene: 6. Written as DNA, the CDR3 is TGCGCCAGCAGTTACACAGGGGCCCAGCAGTTCTTC. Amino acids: CASSYTGAQQFF.

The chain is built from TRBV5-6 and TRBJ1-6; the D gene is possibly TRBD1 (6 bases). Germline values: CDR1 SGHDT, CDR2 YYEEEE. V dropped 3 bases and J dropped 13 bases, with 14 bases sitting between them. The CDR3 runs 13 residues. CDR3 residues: CASSWGPRTPLHF. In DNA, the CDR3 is TGTGCCAGCAGCTGGGGGCCCCGCACGCCCCTCCACTTT.

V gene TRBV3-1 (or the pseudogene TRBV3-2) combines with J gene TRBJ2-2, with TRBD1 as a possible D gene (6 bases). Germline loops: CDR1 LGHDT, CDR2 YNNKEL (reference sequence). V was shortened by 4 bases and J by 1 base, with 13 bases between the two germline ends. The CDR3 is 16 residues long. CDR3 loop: CASSPSLTGNTGELFF. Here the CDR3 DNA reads TGTGCCAGCAGCCCTAGCCTGACAGGGAACACCGGGGAGCTGTTTTTT.

The CDR3 region has the DNA TGTGCCACCAGCAGAGGGGGGGACAGGGGATCCTATGGCTACACCTTC. Its protein product is CATSRGGDRGSYGYTF. The chain has TRBV15 and TRBJ1-2; 10 positions match TRBD1. Germline V lookup: CDR1 LNHNV, CDR2 YYDKDF (reference sequence). The CDR3 is 16 amino acids. V lost 1 base, J lost 4 bases, and 6 bases stayed unmatched.

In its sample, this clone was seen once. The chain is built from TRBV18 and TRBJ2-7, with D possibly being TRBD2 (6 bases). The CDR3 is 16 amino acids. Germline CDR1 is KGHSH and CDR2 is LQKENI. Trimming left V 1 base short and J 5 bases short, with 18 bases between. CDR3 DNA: TGTGCCAGCTCACCACAATTCCGGGTCGGGAGAGACGAGCAGTACTTC. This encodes CASSPQFRVGRDEQYF.

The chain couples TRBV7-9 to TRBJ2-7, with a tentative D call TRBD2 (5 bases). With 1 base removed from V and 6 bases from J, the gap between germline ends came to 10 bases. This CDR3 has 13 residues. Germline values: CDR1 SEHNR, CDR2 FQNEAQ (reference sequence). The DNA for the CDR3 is TGTGCCAGCAGCTTAGGTGCGGGCCGCGAGCAGTACTTC. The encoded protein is CASSLGAGREQYF.

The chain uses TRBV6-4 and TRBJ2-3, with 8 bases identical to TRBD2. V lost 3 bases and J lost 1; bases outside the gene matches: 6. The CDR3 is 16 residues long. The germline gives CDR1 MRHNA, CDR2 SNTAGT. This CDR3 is CASSDSSGGCTDTQYF. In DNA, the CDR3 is TGTGCCAGCAGTGATTCATCGGGGGGGTGCACAGATACGCAGTATTTT.